The clone carrying this T cell receptor (beta chain) was recorded only once. The antigen is unknown. These data come from a study of CD8 T cells in Susac syndrome. General observations from the study: CD4+ repertoires of Susac syndrome patients lacked detectable clonal expansion.

Random hexamers served to reverse transcribe roughly 0.45 to 1 ug RNA. Each CDR3 protein gets one entry after TCRdb re-called the immunoSEQ multiplex PCR reads with MiXCR. The sample holds approximately 190,000 distinct CDR3 sequences; around 95% are singletons and the top ten take 0.098%. TEMRA cells were FACS-enriched, while CD8+ and CD4+ T cells were negatively isolated. Specimen: CD4+ T cells from PBMCs. This sequence originates from a human donor with Susac syndrome.

The CDR3 DNA reads TGTGCCAGCAGTGAAAGACAGGGGGGTAATTCACCCCTCCACTTT. Translation gives CASSERQGGNSPLHF. The rearrangement links TRBV6-1 to TRBJ1-6, with 9 bases that match TRBD1. Looked up from germline, CDR1 is MNHNS and CDR2 is SASEGT. This CDR3 is 15 amino acids long. The ends lost 2 bases at V and 6 bases at J; junction bases unmatched: 2.